This passage covers 32 T cell receptor beta chains from one sample sequenced in a study of OX40 agonist ivuxolimab in advanced cancers. Libraries were prepared by immunoSEQ multiplex PCR; TCRdb keeps only in-frame clonotypes and omits some of them. Altogether 90,000 or so clones are present, approximately 89% being singletons, with the ten largest covering 0.33%. The sample consisted of CD4+ or CD8+ T cells sorted from blood, taken in a trial of the OX40 agonist ivuxolimab. The source is an adult with an advanced solid tumor such as melanoma, head and neck, liver or kidney cancer.

The V call is TRBV18, the J call TRBJ1-1, with a possible D match to TRBD1 (6 bases). Trimming removed 2 bases from V and 5 bases from J, with 12 bases in between. CDR1 and CDR2 (germline): KGHSH, LQKENI. This CDR3 has 14 amino acids. The CDR3 here is CASSPNQGRTEAFF. Here the CDR3 DNA reads TGTGCCAGCTCACCAAACCAGGGGCGAACTGAAGCTTTCTTT.

The count of this clone is one. The chain has TRBV30 and TRBJ2-3; D remains unclear. CDR1 is GTSNPN, CDR2 SVGIG, per germline (reference sequence). The V end lost 3 bases, the J end lost 6 bases, and 10 bases lay between the germline ends. The CDR3 is 12 residues long. The DNA of the CDR3 is TGTGCCTGGAGGCCCAAACACGATACGCAGTATTTT. This encodes CAWRPKHDTQYF. Filled out from reference TRBV30 and TRBJ2-3, the complete variable domain reads SQTIHQWPATLVQPVGSPLSLECTVEGTSNPNLYWYRQAAGRGLQLLFYSVGIGQISSEVPQNLSASRPQDRQFILSSKKLLLSDSGFYLCAWRPKHDTQYFGPGTRLTVL.

The table lists this clone with a count of one. J is TRBJ2-5 and V is TRBV10-2; 8 nucleotides match TRBD1. This CDR3 is 15 amino acids long. The J segment lost 1 base and the V segment lost 2 bases, leaving 3 bases of the junction unmatched. Germline V lookup: CDR1 WSHSY, CDR2 SAAADI. The CDR3 DNA is TGCGCCAGCAGTGAGCCGGGACAGGTCCAAGAGACCCAGTACTTC. Its translation: CASSEPGQVQETQYF.

The V and J genes are TRBV14 and TRBJ1-2; 10 bases fit TRBD1. CDR1 and CDR2 (germline): SGHDN, FVKESK. This CDR3 spans 15 amino acids. The J segment lost 2 bases and the V segment lost 1 base, leaving 1 base of the junction unmatched. The CDR3 is CASSQGQGANYGYTF. The CDR3 bases are TGTGCCAGCAGCCAAGGACAGGGGGCGAACTATGGCTACACCTTC.

This chain links TRBV7-8 with TRBJ1-3; a weak D match, TRBD1 (6 bases). Trimming removed 1 base at V and 3 bases at J, with 10 bases between. Germline-derived CDR1 and CDR2 are SGHVS and FQNEAQ. The CDR3 consists of 15 residues. The CDR3 is CASSLGHRVGNTIYF. In DNA, the CDR3 is TGTGCCAGCAGCTTAGGCCACAGGGTTGGAAACACCATATATTTT.

The chain joins TRBV30 to TRBJ2-7; D is unresolved. Per the germline V gene, CDR1 is GTSNPN and CDR2 is SVGIG (reference sequence). The V end lost 0 bases, the J end lost 10 bases, and 10 bases lay between the germline ends. The CDR3 has 11 residues. The CDR3 protein is CAWSVGSAQYF. The CDR3 bases are TGTGCCTGGAGTGTAGGTTCGGCCCAGTACTTC.

The chain couples TRBV2 to TRBJ1-2; the D gene is possibly TRBD1 (6 bases). Germline assignment: CDR1 SNHLY and CDR2 FYNNEI. The CDR3 has 16 amino acids. Between the trimmed V and J ends, which lost 1 base and 1 base, there was a span of 13 bases. The CDR3 spells CASSEGQAKLNYGYTF. Here the CDR3 DNA reads TGTGCCAGCAGTGAAGGACAGGCGAAGCTTAACTATGGCTACACCTTC.

This chain links TRBV7-8 with TRBJ1-5; D is undetermined. Trimming removed 1 base at V and 3 bases at J, with 10 bases between. This CDR3 region has 15 residues. CDR1 and CDR2 (germline): SGHVS, FQNEAQ. The chain's CDR3 is CASSLGLSTNQPQHF. The CDR3 nucleotides are TGTGCCAGCAGCTTAGGACTGAGCACCAATCAGCCCCAGCATTTT.

The chain employs TRBV5-5 and TRBJ1-1; the match to TRBD1 covers 11 bases. Per germline, CDR1 SGHKS and CDR2 YYEKEE (reference sequence). V lost 2 bases and J lost 5; bases outside the gene matches: 5. This CDR3 spans 15 amino acids. CDR3 loop: CASSFTDRGLTEAFF. CDR3 DNA sequence: TGTGCCAGCAGCTTTACGGACAGGGGGCTAACTGAAGCTTTCTTT.

The sample holds one count of this clone. The chain has TRBV30 and TRBJ1-2; 8 bases fit TRBD1. From germline, CDR1 is GTSNPN and CDR2 SVGIG (reference sequence). The CDR3 is 11 amino acids. The V segment lost 5 bases and the J segment 4 bases; nucleotides outside the gene matches: 0. The chain's CDR3 is CAWDRGYGYTF. The DNA for the CDR3 is TGTGCCTGGGACAGGGGCTATGGCTACACCTTC.

The table lists this clone with a count of one. The chain carries TRBV19 and TRBJ1-6, with 8 bases lining up with TRBD1. The V segment lost 8 bases and the J segment 7 bases; nucleotides outside the gene matches: 7. Germline lookup yields CDR1 LNHDA and CDR2 SQIVND (reference sequence). The CDR3 covers 14 residues. This chain's CDR3 is CASLSGQGNSPLHF. The DNA for the CDR3 is TGTGCCAGTTTATCCGGACAGGGAAATTCACCCCTCCACTTT.

The rearrangement links TRBV10-3 to TRBJ2-5; 9 bases agree with TRBD1. The CDR3 consists of 16 residues. V lost 2 bases to trimming and J lost 3 bases; unmatched junction nucleotides: 7. Germline V lookup: CDR1 ENHRY, CDR2 SYGVKD. This chain's CDR3 is CAISEVRDREEETQYF. The CDR3 DNA is TGTGCCATCAGTGAGGTCCGGGACAGGGAAGAAGAGACCCAGTACTTC.

The chain employs TRBV28 and TRBJ2-3; a possible D gene is TRBD1 (6 bases). Trimming pared 11 bases from V and 4 bases from J, leaving 16 bases between. The CDR3 has 13 amino acids. The germline V gene encodes CDR1 MDHEN and CDR2 SYDVKM. CDR3 residues: CAHKRGIADTQYF. CDR3 DNA: TGTGCCCATAAAAGGGGGATTGCAGATACGCAGTATTTT.

The V call is TRBV5-1, the J call TRBJ2-1, with unresolved D. With 0 bases removed from V and 4 bases from J, the gap between germline ends came to 11 bases. The CDR3 is 15 amino acids. Germline values: CDR1 SGHRS, CDR2 YFSETQ. The CDR3 DNA follows: TGCGCCAGCAGCTTGGATAACGGCAATTACAATGAGCAGTTCTTC. This codes for CASSLDNGNYNEQFF.

This chain uses TRBV7-9 with TRBJ1-1, with a weak D call TRBD1 (5 bases). The CDR3 extends over 15 amino acids. Germline V gene lookup returns CDR1 SEHNR and CDR2 FQNEAQ (reference sequence). Trimming stripped 2 bases from V and 3 bases from J, with 13 bases between. Written as DNA, the CDR3 is TGTGCCAGCAGCTTACGGGACTTCGCATACACTGAAGCTTTCTTT. Its protein product is CASSLRDFAYTEAFF.

For this clone: The same CDR3 arises from other DNA sequences in this sample as well. V gene TRBV9 combines with J gene TRBJ1-3; D call uncertain. CDR3 size: 13 residues. V was clipped by 0 bases and J by 4 bases, with 5 bases between them. CDR1 is SGDLS, CDR2 YYNGEE, per germline. CDR3 residues: CASSVVGGNTIYF. In DNA form, the CDR3 reads TGTGCCAGCAGCGTAGTGGGGGGAAACACCATATATTTT.

This chain links TRBV7-2 with TRBJ2-2; a possible D gene is TRBD2 (5 bases). The CDR3 contains 16 residues. The germline V gene encodes CDR1 SGHTA and CDR2 FQGNSA. Trimming shortened V by 1 base and J by 4 bases, and 13 bases separated the two germline ends. In nucleotides, the CDR3 is TGTGCCAGCAGCTTAGAACCAGCGGCGGGCACCGGGGAGCTGTTTTTT. This gives the protein CASSLEPAAGTGELFF.

The chain recombines TRBV4-3 with TRBJ1-2; D is uncertain. V was cut by 1 base and J by 0 bases, with 9 bases left in between. This CDR3 has 15 residues. In germline, CDR1 is LGHNA, CDR2 YSLEER. CDR3 amino acids: CASSQGSVSNYGYTF. The CDR3, as DNA: TGCGCCAGCAGCCAAGGGAGCGTCTCTAACTATGGCTACACCTTC.

The chain carries TRBV5-4 and TRBJ2-2; 8 bases match TRBD1. The germline CDR1 and CDR2 sequences are SGHNT and YYREEE (reference sequence). The length of the CDR3 is 14 residues. V shed 5 bases, J shed 4 bases, and the junction held 4 bases outside the gene matches. This chain's CDR3 is CASRWDRSTGELFF. In DNA, the CDR3 is TGTGCCAGCAGATGGGACAGGTCCACCGGGGAGCTGTTTTTT.

A few counts support this clone. The chain is built from TRBV5-1 and TRBJ2-5; 8 bases align to TRBD1. Germline-derived CDR1 and CDR2 are SGHRS and YFSETQ. The V and J ends lost 0 bases and 5 bases, in that order; junction bases with no gene match: 6. This CDR3 is 15 amino acids long. DNA for the CDR3: TGCGCCAGCAGCTTGGCCGGACAGGGTCGGGAGACCCAGTACTTC. Encoded protein: CASSLAGQGRETQYF.

This clone was seen ten or more times. This chain links TRBV4-1 with TRBJ1-5, with D unclear. CDR1 and CDR2 (germline): MGHRA, YSYEKL. V dropped 4 bases and J dropped 0 bases, with 16 bases sitting between them. This CDR3 has 17 residues. CDR3 sequence: CASSPSRVGHSNQPQHF. The CDR3 nucleotides are TGCGCCAGCAGCCCCTCCCGGGTGGGTCATAGCAATCAGCCCCAGCATTTT.

The V and J genes are TRBV18 and TRBJ1-1, with a possible D match to TRBD1 (6 bases). The germline V gene has CDR1 KGHSH and CDR2 LQKENI. Between the trimmed V and J ends, which lost 5 bases and 5 bases, there was a span of 15 bases. The CDR3 is made up of 14 amino acids. CDR3 protein: CASSTRPGDTEAFF. In DNA form, the CDR3 reads TGTGCCAGCTCAACACGACCAGGGGATACTGAAGCTTTCTTT.

This clone occurred once. The chain has TRBV19 and TRBJ2-6, with no clear D. V lost 4 bases, J lost 1 base, and 8 bases lay in between. The CDR3 sequence is 15 residues long. The V gene's germline CDR1 is LNHDA and CDR2 SQIVND (reference sequence). The CDR3 here is CASSTLWSGANVLTF. The CDR3 DNA follows: TGTGCCAGTAGTACTCTATGGTCTGGGGCCAACGTCCTGACTTTC.

CDR3 bases: TGCGCCAGCAGCTTGGGTGTGGACAGGGGGCTAGCGACCCCCTACGAGCAGTACTTC. This sequence encodes CASSLGVDRGLATPYEQYF. This chain uses TRBV5-1 with TRBJ2-7, with 11 bases fitting TRBD1. The V segment lost 0 bases and the J segment 2 bases; nucleotides outside the gene matches: 13. The CDR3 length is 19 residues. Germline CDR1 and CDR2: SGHRS and YFSETQ.

The V call is TRBV5-1, the J call TRBJ2-7, with 10 nucleotides matching TRBD1. The CDR3 length is 14 residues. The germline V gene encodes CDR1 SGHRS and CDR2 YFSETQ. The junction had 4 bases not matched to a gene; V was cut back by 4 bases and J by 3 bases. The CDR3 is CASSGGDRGYEQYF. The DNA for the CDR3 is TGCGCCAGCAGCGGAGGGGACAGGGGCTACGAGCAGTACTTC. Full variable domain (missing parts from reference TRBV5-1 and TRBJ2-7): KAGVTQTPRYLIKTRGQQVTLSCSPISGHRSVSWYQQTPGQGLQFLFEYFSETQRNKGNFPGRFSGRQFSNSRSEMNVSTLELGDSALYLCASSGGDRGYEQYFGPGTRLTVT.

The CDR3 DNA sequence: TGTGCCAGCACCCCCTGGGGGGGACAGGGACTGAACCCCTACGAGCAGTACTTC. This translates into CASTPWGGQGLNPYEQYF. The chain links TRBV5-6 to TRBJ2-5, with 9 bases matching TRBD1. The end of the DNA fits TRBJ2-7 better, so the J call may be wrong. CDR1 is SGHDT, CDR2 YYEEEE, per germline. This CDR3 is 18 amino acids long.

Comments on this clone: At the DNA level, this CDR3 is encoded by other sequences in the same sample as well. The V call is TRBV6-5, the J call TRBJ2-7; maybe TRBD1 (6 bases). CDR3 length: 12 amino acids. Trimming cost V 0 bases and J 7 bases, with 7 bases left between them. Germline-derived CDR1 and CDR2 are MNHEY and SVGAGI. CDR3 amino acids: CASSYSGGEQYF. CDR3 coding DNA: TGTGCCAGCAGTTACTCAGGGGGTGAGCAGTACTTC.

The chain uses TRBV19 and TRBJ1-5; possible D gene TRBD1, 5 bases. The CDR3 totals 12 residues. Trimming shortened V by 6 bases and J by 6 bases, and 9 bases separated the two germline ends. Looked up from germline, CDR1 is LNHDA and CDR2 is SQIVND (reference sequence). CDR3 nucleotide sequence: TGTGCCAGTAGGGACAAGGGTCAGCCCCAGCATTTT. Protein sequence: CASRDKGQPQHF.

This clone has just a few counts. The chain carries TRBV7-8 and TRBJ2-5; 9 nucleotides match TRBD1. V lost 5 bases to trimming and J lost 1 base; unmatched junction nucleotides: 5. CDR3 length: 15 residues. The V gene's germline CDR1 is SGHVS and CDR2 FQNEAQ. The chain's CDR3 is CASSVGQGRQETQYF. CDR3 in DNA: TGTGCCAGCAGCGTAGGACAGGGGCGCCAAGAGACCCAGTACTTC.

This sequence joins TRBV15 and TRBJ1-6; D unclear. Trimming cost V 0 bases and J 9 bases, with 15 bases left between them. Germline V gene sequence: CDR1 LNHNV, CDR2 YYDKDF (reference sequence). This CDR3 is built from 16 residues. The CDR3, as DNA: TGTGCCACCAGCAGAGATAGCCCAGCTACGGGTTCACCCCTCCACTTT. It codes for CATSRDSPATGSPLHF. Full variable domain (rest looked up from reference TRBV15 and TRBJ1-6): DAMVIQNPRYQVTQFGKPVTLSCSQTLNHNVMYWYQQKSSQAPKLLFHYYDKDFNNEADTPDNFQSRRPNTSFCFLDIRSPGLGDTAMYLCATSRDSPATGSPLHFGNGTRLTVT.

V and J are TRBV18 and TRBJ2-5; 8 bases match TRBD1. The CDR3 totals 17 residues. The germline gives CDR1 KGHSH, CDR2 LQKENI. J lost 4 bases, V lost 3 bases, and 13 bases had no gene match. CDR3 sequence: CASSPLLRQGAGETQYF. DNA of the CDR3: TGTGCCAGCTCACCCCTACTCAGGCAGGGGGCAGGAGAGACCCAGTACTTC.

The chain carries TRBV7-2 and TRBJ2-3; D is unresolved. This CDR3 is built from 13 residues. The germline V gene has CDR1 SGHTA and CDR2 FQGNSA. With 3 bases removed from V and 6 bases from J, the gap between germline ends came to 10 bases. The CDR3 nucleotides are TGTGCCAGCAGCTTGCAGAGCTCGGATACGCAGTATTTT. This gives the protein CASSLQSSDTQYF.